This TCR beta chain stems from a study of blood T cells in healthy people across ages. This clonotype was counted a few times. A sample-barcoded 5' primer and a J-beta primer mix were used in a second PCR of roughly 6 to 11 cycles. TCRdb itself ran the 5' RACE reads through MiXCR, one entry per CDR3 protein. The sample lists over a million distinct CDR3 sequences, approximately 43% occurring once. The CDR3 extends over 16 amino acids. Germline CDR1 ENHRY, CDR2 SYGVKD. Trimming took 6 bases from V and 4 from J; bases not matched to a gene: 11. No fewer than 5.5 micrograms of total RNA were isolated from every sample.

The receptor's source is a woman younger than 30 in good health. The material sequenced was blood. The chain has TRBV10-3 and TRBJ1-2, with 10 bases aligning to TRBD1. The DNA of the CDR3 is TGTGCCATCAGAACCGGGGGACAGGGGATTGGCTATGGCTACACCTTC. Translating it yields CAIRTGGQGIGYGYTF.